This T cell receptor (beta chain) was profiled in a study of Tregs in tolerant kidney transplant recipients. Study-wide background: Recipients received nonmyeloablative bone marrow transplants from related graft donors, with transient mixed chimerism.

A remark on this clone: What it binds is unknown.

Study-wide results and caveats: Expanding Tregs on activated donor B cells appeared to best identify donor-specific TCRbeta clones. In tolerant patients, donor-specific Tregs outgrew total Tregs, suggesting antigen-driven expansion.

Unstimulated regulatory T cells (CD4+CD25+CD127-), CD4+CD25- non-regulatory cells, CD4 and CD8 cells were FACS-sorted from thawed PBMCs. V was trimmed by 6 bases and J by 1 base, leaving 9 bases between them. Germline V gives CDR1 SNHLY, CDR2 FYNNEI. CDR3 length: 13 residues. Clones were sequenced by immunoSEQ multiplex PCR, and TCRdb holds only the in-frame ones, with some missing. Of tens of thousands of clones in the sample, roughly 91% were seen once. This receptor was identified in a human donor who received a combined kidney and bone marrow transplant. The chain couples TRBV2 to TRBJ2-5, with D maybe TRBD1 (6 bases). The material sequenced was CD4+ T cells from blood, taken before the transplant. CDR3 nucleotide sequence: TGTGCCAGCAGCGGACAGATCCAAGAGACCCAGTACTTC. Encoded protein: CASSGQIQETQYF.